The following is a T cell receptor beta chain sequence with its context. The DNA is omitted, as the CDR3 cannot be located on it reliably, and the CDR3 follows TCRdb's listing. This sample is drawn from a study of T cells in localized non-small cell lung cancer. Inclusive of both ends, the CDR3 amounts to 13 amino acids. The germline CDR1 and CDR2 sequences are SGHRS and YFSETQ. The method was immunoSEQ multiplex PCR; TCRdb's version includes in-frame clones alone and lacks a portion of them. The sample lists 61,000 or so clones; roughly 88% were seen once. The sequence came from a woman aged 35 to 69 with stage I lung adenocarcinoma. The sample in question was peripheral blood, obtained before any cancer treatment. V is TRBV5-1 and J is TRBJ2-3. The CDR3 here is CASSLGMGDTQYF.